This TCR beta chain emerged from a study of blood T cells in healthy people across ages. V lost 2 bases, J lost 7 bases, and 14 bases lay in between. The CDR3 sequence is 14 residues long. The V gene's germline CDR1 is SGHAT and CDR2 FQDESV (reference sequence). This clonotype was seen a few times. Its antigen remains unidentified. The second PCR ran about 6 to 12 cycles with a sample-barcoded 5' primer and J-beta primers. TCRdb processed the 5' RACE reads anew with MiXCR; each CDR3 protein has one entry. This sample yields around 500,000 distinct CDR3 sequences, of which about 45% are seen a single time; 20% to 25% belongs to the top ten. General study points: Fewer expanded clones and more diversity marked long-lived versus aged donors.

This sequence joins TRBV11-1 and TRBJ1-1; D is unresolved. Specimen: blood. The sequence came from a man older than 75 in good health. CDR3: CASSLTGPRGEAFF. The CDR3, as DNA: TGTGCCAGCAGCTTAACCGGGCCCCGGGGTGAAGCTTTCTTT.